These 20 T cell receptor beta chains were all obtained from the same sample, sequenced in a study of T cell responses to AZD1222 COVID-19 vaccine (dated by TCRdb to the early 2020s). The library was built by means of the immunoSEQ multiplex PCR assay. TCRdb holds this immuneACCESS table with in-frame rearrangements only. Some clones are missing; in checked studies, unresolved V genes explain under half, and the rest has no known cause. The sample records some 150,000 clones, about 90% of which are singletons. The ten most abundant clones make up roughly 9.7% of the sample. The time point label here, explained by the study, means: about 28 days (+/-7) after the second vaccine dose. The sequencing here drew on peripheral blood, taken 28 days after the second AZD1222 dose. Every receptor here comes from an adult who received the AZD1222 COVID-19 vaccine.

The chain has TRBV9 and TRBJ2-2; D not certain. There are 14 residues in the CDR3. V was clipped by 0 bases and J by 0 bases, with 3 bases between them. Germline lookup yields CDR1 SGDLS and CDR2 YYNGEE. CDR3 sequence (DNA): TGTGCCAGCAGCGTAGCCTCGAACACCGGGGAGCTGTTTTTT. Translation: CASSVASNTGELFF.

The chain combines TRBV7-3 with TRBJ2-1, with D unresolved. The germline gives CDR1 SGHTA, CDR2 FQGTGA. The CDR3 covers 14 residues. The V gene lost 5 bases and the J gene lost 6 bases, with 14 bases spanning the gap. The CDR3 DNA follows: TGTGCCAGCAGCCCCCACAACAGACCCAATGAGCAGTTCTTC. Amino acids: CASSPHNRPNEQFF.

The V and J genes are TRBV7-2 and TRBJ2-7; TRBD2 aligns across 14 bases. CDR1 is SGHTA, CDR2 FQGNSA, per germline. V shed 1 base, J shed 4 bases, and the junction held 3 bases outside the gene matches. The CDR3 has 16 amino acids. The CDR3 sequence: CASSLEGTSGSYEQYF. The CDR3 DNA is TGTGCCAGCAGCTTAGAGGGGACTAGCGGGAGTTACGAGCAGTACTTC.

The chain employs TRBV28 and TRBJ2-3; TRBD2 matches at 8 bases. From germline, CDR1 is MDHEN and CDR2 SYDVKM. The CDR3 extends over 16 amino acids. The junction had 13 bases not matched to a gene; V was cut back by 7 bases and J by 4 bases. The chain's CDR3 is CASTSRSGRTADTQYF. DNA of the CDR3: TGTGCCAGCACCTCCAGGAGCGGGAGAACCGCAGATACGCAGTATTTT.

The chain couples TRBV28 to TRBJ2-3; 16 bases are a match to TRBD2. CDR3 length equals 17 residues. Trimming at V came to 3 bases and at J to 0 bases, leaving 0 bases not matched to a gene. Per the germline V gene, CDR1 is MDHEN and CDR2 is SYDVKM. CDR3 coding DNA: TGTGCCAGCAGTTTGGGACTAGCGGGAGGGAGCACAGATACGCAGTATTTT. This codes for CASSLGLAGGSTDTQYF.

The V gene is TRBV21-1, the J gene TRBJ1-1; TRBD1, as called in the table, went unchecked against the DNA. TRBV21-1 is marked as a pseudogene. This CDR3 spans 13 amino acids. Here the CDR3 DNA reads TGTGCCAGCAGAGGGGGTAGTGACACTGAAGCTTTCTTT. This sequence encodes CASRGGSDTEAFF.

V gene TRBV30 combines with J gene TRBJ1-1; D possibly corresponds to TRBD1 (5 bases). V gave up 0 bases and J gave up 4 bases, with 15 bases separating them. Germline CDR1 GTSNPN, CDR2 SVGIG (reference sequence). The CDR3 is made up of 15 amino acids. The CDR3 DNA sequence: TGTGCCTGGAGTGTTTGGGGGGGTAGATCCACTGAAGCTTTCTTT. Translated: CAWSVWGGRSTEAFF.

CDR3 residues: CASSLEPGNNEQFF. The CDR3, as DNA: TGCGCCAGCAGCTTGGAGCCCGGGAACAATGAGCAGTTCTTC. The chain carries TRBV5-1 and TRBJ2-1; D is possibly TRBD2 (5 bases). From germline, CDR1 is SGHRS and CDR2 YFSETQ. This CDR3 has 14 residues. V was shortened by 0 bases and J by 5 bases, with 9 bases between the two germline ends.

This clone was counted between two and nine times. J is TRBJ2-3 and V is TRBV4-2; 10 positions agree with TRBD2. This CDR3 spans 16 amino acids. Trimming at V came to 4 bases and at J to 0 bases, leaving 4 bases not matched to a gene. The germline V gene has CDR1 LGHNA and CDR2 YNFKEQ. CDR3 nucleotides: TGTGCCAGCAGCCGCGTGACTAGCGGGAGCACAGATACGCAGTATTTT. Its translation is CASSRVTSGSTDTQYF.

This clone was counted once. CDR3 amino acids: CASSVRMGQGPGELFF. Written as DNA, the CDR3 is TGTGCCAGCAGCGTAAGAATGGGTCAGGGCCCCGGGGAGCTGTTTTTT. V and J are TRBV14 and TRBJ2-2; D is possibly TRBD1 (5 bases). V lost 5 bases to trimming and J lost 6 bases, with 19 bases between them. The CDR3 consists of 16 residues. CDR1 and CDR2 from the germline V gene are SGHDN and FVKESK.

The V call is TRBV28, the J call TRBJ2-7; no clear D gene. The CDR3 has 12 residues. Trimming shortened V by 2 bases and J by 3 bases, and 5 bases separated the two germline ends. Per the germline V gene, CDR1 is MDHEN and CDR2 is SYDVKM. In DNA form, the CDR3 reads TGTGCCAGCAGTTTACATGGCTACGAGCAGTACTTC. As protein: CASSLHGYEQYF.

The chain employs TRBV7-2 and TRBJ2-7; 7 bases fit TRBD2. After removal of 3 bases from V and 0 bases from J, the junction contained 2 bases not matched to a gene. CDR1 and CDR2 from the germline V gene are SGHTA and FQGNSA. The CDR3 consists of 14 residues. The CDR3 sequence is CASSFGGISYEQYF. The CDR3 region has the DNA TGTGCCAGCAGCTTCGGGGGGATCTCCTACGAGCAGTACTTC. The full variable domain, completed using reference TRBV7-2 and TRBJ2-7, is GAGVSQSPSNKVTEKGKDVELRCDPISGHTALYWYRQSLGQGLEFLIYFQGNSAPDKSGLPSDRFSAERTGGSVSTLTIQRTQQEDSAVYLCASSFGGISYEQYFGPGTRLTVT.

Only a few counts were recorded for this clone. J is TRBJ1-1 and V is TRBV7-2; D not certain. The V and J ends lost 1 base and 7 bases respectively, with 13 bases between them. Germline V gene sequence: CDR1 SGHTA, CDR2 FQGNSA. The CDR3 contains 14 residues. The CDR3 bases are TGTGCCAGCAGCTTAGGGCACCCTCGGGATGAAGCTTTCTTT. Translating gives CASSLGHPRDEAFF.

V and J are TRBV25-1 and TRBJ1-4; D perhaps matches TRBD1 (6 bases). This CDR3 is 14 amino acids long. V was clipped by 6 bases and J by 2 bases, with 10 bases between them. CDR1 is MGHDK, CDR2 SYGVNS, per germline. For the CDR3, the DNA is TGTGCCAGCAGCCACGACAGGACTAATGAAAAACTGTTTTTT. Its translation: CASSHDRTNEKLFF. Full variable domain (remainder filled in from reference TRBV25-1 and TRBJ1-4): EADIYQTPRYLVIGTGKKITLECSQTMGHDKMYWYQQDPGMELHLIHYSYGVNSTEKGDLSSESTVSRIRTEHFPLTLESARPSHTSQYLCASSHDRTNEKLFFGSGTQLSVL.

This clone appeared once. V usage is TRBV5-8 and J usage is TRBJ1-1, with unresolved D. The CDR3 is 15 amino acids. Deletions cut 0 bases from V and 5 bases from J, with 14 bases between. CDR1 is SGHTS and CDR2 is YDEGEE in the germline V gene. Here the CDR3 reads CASSLEWQVMTEAFF. CDR3 in DNA: TGTGCCAGCAGCTTGGAGTGGCAGGTTATGACTGAAGCTTTCTTT. Full variable domain (rest looked up from reference TRBV5-8 and TRBJ1-1): EAGVTQSPTHLIKTRGQQATLRCSPISGHTSVYWYQQALGLGLQFLLWYDEGEERNRGNFPPRFSGRQFPNYSSELNVNALELEDSALYLCASSLEWQVMTEAFFGQGTRLTVV.

The DNA for the CDR3 is TGTGCCTGGAGTGGACGGGGACCCCGGGCAGCTAATGAAAAACTGTTTTTT. Protein sequence: CAWSGRGPRAANEKLFF. The chain joins TRBV30 to TRBJ1-4; D perhaps matches TRBD1 (5 bases). V was cut by 1 base and J by 3 bases, with 18 bases left in between. CDR1 and CDR2 (germline): GTSNPN, SVGIG (reference sequence). The CDR3 length is 17 residues. Using reference TRBV30 and TRBJ1-4 for the parts outside the CDR3, the full variable domain is SQTIHQWPATLVQPVGSPLSLECTVEGTSNPNLYWYRQAAGRGLQLLFYSVGIGQISSEVPQNLSASRPQDRQFILSSKKLLLSDSGFYLCAWSGRGPRAANEKLFFGSGTQLSVL.

V and J are TRBV4-2 and TRBJ2-5; 7 bases line up with TRBD1. Germline CDR1 LGHNA, CDR2 YNFKEQ. The junction had 5 bases not matched to a gene; V was cut back by 2 bases and J by 5 bases. This CDR3 comprises 14 residues. The CDR3 bases are TGTGCCAGCAGCCAACCCGGACAGGAGGAGACCCAGTACTTC. Protein product: CASSQPGQEETQYF.

J is TRBJ2-3 and V is TRBV11-2; D is undetermined. Trimming removed 1 base at V and 1 base at J, with 6 bases between. Germline CDR1 is SGHAT and CDR2 is FQNNGV. This CDR3 contains 14 residues. CDR3: CASSLAYRTDTQYF. The CDR3 DNA reads as TGTGCCAGCAGCTTAGCCTATCGCACAGATACGCAGTATTTT.

The chain employs TRBV24-1 and TRBJ2-7, with 7 bases identical to TRBD1. The CDR3 runs 14 residues. The V segment lost 10 bases and the J segment 6 bases; nucleotides outside the gene matches: 14. Germline-derived CDR1 and CDR2 are KGHDR and SFDVKD. CDR3 in DNA: TGTGCCACTCAGTCCCCTGAGGGGGCGGGCGAGCAGTACTTC. This gives the protein CATQSPEGAGEQYF.

A single count supports this clone. The chain recombines TRBV7-8 with TRBJ2-1; 7 positions agree with TRBD1. CDR3 size: 15 residues. Germline V gene sequence: CDR1 SGHVS, CDR2 FQNEAQ. V shed 5 bases, J shed 4 bases, and the junction held 8 bases outside the gene matches. CDR3 residues: CASSIQGTGYNEQFF. CDR3 sequence (DNA): TGTGCCAGCAGCATACAGGGGACGGGTTACAATGAGCAGTTCTTC.